The clone carrying this T cell receptor (beta chain) was counted only a few times. The antigen remains unidentified. The J segment lost 1 base and the V segment lost 5 bases, leaving 7 bases of the junction unmatched. This CDR3 is 15 amino acids long. Germline assignment: CDR1 SEHNR and CDR2 FQNEAQ (reference sequence). 5'RACE, which relied on constant-segment primers, yielded TCR alpha and TCR beta cDNA libraries carrying sample barcodes and UMIs. TCRdb reanalysed the 5' RACE reads using MiXCR and keeps one entry per CDR3 protein. The sample contains nearly 110,000 distinct CDR3 sequences, about an eighth of which appear only once. The source of the sample is a study of T-cell memory formation after mild COVID-19. Study-wide background: Clustering of TCRs was largely donor specific. Study outcomes and limitations: Later expanders leaned CD4+, whereas day 15 to 85 contracting clones were balanced CD4/CD8. Confirmation was lacking for SARS-CoV-2 specificity of second-wave clones that peaked on day 37.

The receptor comes from an adult woman who had mild COVID-19 (a few samples of this study predate the infection). Cell type and time point are not known. The sequencing sample was made of PBMCs or a T cell subset sorted from them (not recorded which). The V and J genes are TRBV7-9 and TRBJ2-7; 8 bases align to TRBD2. The CDR3 nucleotides are TGTGCCAGCAGCCCAGAAAGCGGGAGATCCTACGAGCAGTACTTC. It translates to CASSPESGRSYEQYF.